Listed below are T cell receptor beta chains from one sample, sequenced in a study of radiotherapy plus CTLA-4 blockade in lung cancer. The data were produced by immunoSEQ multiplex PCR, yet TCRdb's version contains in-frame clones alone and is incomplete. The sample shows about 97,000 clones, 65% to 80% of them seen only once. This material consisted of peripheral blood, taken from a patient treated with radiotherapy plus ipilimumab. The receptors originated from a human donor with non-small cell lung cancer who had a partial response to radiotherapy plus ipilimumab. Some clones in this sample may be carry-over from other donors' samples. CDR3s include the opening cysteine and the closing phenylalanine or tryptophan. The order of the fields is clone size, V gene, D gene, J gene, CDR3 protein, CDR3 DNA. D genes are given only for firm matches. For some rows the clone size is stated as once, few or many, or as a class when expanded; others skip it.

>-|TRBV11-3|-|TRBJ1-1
CASSLLSGGATEAFF
TGTGCCAGCAGCTTGTTGTCGGGTGGGGCCACTGAAGCTTTCTTT
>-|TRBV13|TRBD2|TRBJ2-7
CASSSTGTSGDYEQYF
TGTGCCAGCAGCTCTACCGGGACTAGCGGTGACTACGAGCAGTACTTC
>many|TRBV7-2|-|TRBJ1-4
CASSAAKGWDEKLFF
TGTGCCAGCAGCGCCGCTAAGGGGTGGGATGAAAAACTGTTTTTT
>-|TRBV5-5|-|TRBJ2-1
CASSLDGGPSYNEQFF
TGTGCCAGCAGCTTGGATGGGGGCCCCTCCTACAATGAGCAGTTCTTC
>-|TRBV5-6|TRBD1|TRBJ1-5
CASSLGGQGGGQPQHF
TGTGCCAGCAGCTTAGGGGGACAGGGAGGGGGTCAGCCCCAGCATTTT
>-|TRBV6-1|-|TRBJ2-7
CASSEELRKQYF
TGTGCCAGCAGTGAAGAGTTGCGTAAGCAGTACTTC
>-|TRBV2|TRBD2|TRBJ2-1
CASSPLAGGDREQFF
TGTGCCAGCAGCCCACTAGCGGGGGGGGACAGGGAGCAGTTCTTC
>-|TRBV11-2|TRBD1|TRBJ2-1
CASSRPGQGFEQFF
TGTGCCAGCAGCCGACCGGGACAGGGGTTTGAGCAGTTCTTC
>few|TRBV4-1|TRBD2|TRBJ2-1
CASSDGRGVYNEQFF
TGCGCCAGCAGCGACGGGAGGGGGGTCTACAATGAGCAGTTCTTC
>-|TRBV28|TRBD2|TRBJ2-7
CASSFPDGTSTVQYF
TGTGCCAGCAGTTTCCCAGATGGGACTAGCACGGTGCAGTACTTC
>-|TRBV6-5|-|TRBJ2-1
CASSEWGAYNEQFF
TGTGCCAGCAGTGAATGGGGAGCCTACAATGAGCAGTTCTTC
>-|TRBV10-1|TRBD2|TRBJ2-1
CASSEGGDPQFF
TGCGCCAGCAGTGAGGGGGGGGACCCGCAGTTCTTC
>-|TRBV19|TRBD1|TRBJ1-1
CASIPTPGQGRAEAFF
TGTGCCAGTATCCCCACCCCCGGACAGGGAAGAGCTGAAGCTTTCTTT
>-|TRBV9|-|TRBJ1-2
CASSVAPQGGYGYTF
TGTGCCAGCAGCGTAGCCCCCCAGGGAGGCTATGGCTACACCTTC
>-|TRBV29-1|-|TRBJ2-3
CSARTVNTQYF
TGCAGCGCCCGCACAGTGAATACGCAGTATTTT
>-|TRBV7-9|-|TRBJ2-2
CASSLGALYTGELFF
TGTGCCAGCAGCTTAGGGGCCTTATACACCGGGGAGCTGTTTTTT
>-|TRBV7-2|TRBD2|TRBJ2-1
CASSGLAGGYNEQFF
TGTGCCAGCAGCGGACTAGCGGGAGGATACAATGAGCAGTTCTTC
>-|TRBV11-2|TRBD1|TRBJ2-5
CASSADRGETQYF
TGTGCCAGCAGCGCGGACAGGGGAGAGACCCAGTACTTC
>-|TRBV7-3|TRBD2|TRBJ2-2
CASSETPGGTGELFF
TGTGCCAGCAGCGAAACACCGGGAGGCACCGGGGAGCTGTTTTTT
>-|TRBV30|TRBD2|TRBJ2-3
CAWRTASGNSDTQYF
TGTGCCTGGCGAACGGCTAGCGGGAATTCAGATACGCAGTATTTT
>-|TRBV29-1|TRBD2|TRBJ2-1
CSVDPSGVYNEQFF
TGCAGCGTTGACCCTAGCGGGGTCTACAATGAGCAGTTCTTC
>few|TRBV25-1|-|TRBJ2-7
CASSPRGIGAYEQYF
TGTGCCAGCAGTCCGCGTGGCATAGGGGCCTACGAGCAGTACTTC
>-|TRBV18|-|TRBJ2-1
CASSPLGGFTGNEQFF
TGTGCCAGCTCACCCCTCGGAGGGTTTACAGGCAATGAGCAGTTCTTC
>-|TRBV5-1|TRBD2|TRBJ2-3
CASSWISAVSGGASGTDTQYF
TGCGCCAGCAGCTGGATTTCTGCGGTGAGCGGGGGCGCCTCGGGCACAGATACGCAGTATTTT
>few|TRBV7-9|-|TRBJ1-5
CASSETGSSNQPQHF
TGTGCCAGCAGCGAAACAGGGAGTAGCAATCAGCCCCAGCATTTT
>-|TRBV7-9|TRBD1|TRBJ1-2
CASSLVAGGRSGYTF
TGTGCCAGCAGCTTAGTGGCAGGGGGTCGGAGTGGCTACACCTTC
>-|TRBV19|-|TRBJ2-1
CASRQRQGGNEQFF
TGTGCCAGTAGGCAGAGACAGGGAGGTAATGAGCAGTTCTTC
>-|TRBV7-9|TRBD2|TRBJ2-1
CASSLDLAGGHNEQFF
TGTGCCAGCAGCTTGGACCTAGCGGGGGGGCACAATGAGCAGTTCTTC
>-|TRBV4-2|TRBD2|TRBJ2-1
CASSRSGGANEQFF
TGTGCCAGCAGCCGTAGCGGGGGGGCGAATGAGCAGTTCTTC
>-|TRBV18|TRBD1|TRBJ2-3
CASSPTGTGGQVFTDTQYF
TGTGCCAGCTCACCGACCGGGACAGGGGGCCAGGTTTTCACAGATACGCAGTATTTT
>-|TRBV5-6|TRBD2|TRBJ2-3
CASSPTVLNWRERTNTQYF
TGTGCCAGCAGCCCGACGGTGTTGAATTGGCGGGAGCGTACGAATACGCAGTATTTT
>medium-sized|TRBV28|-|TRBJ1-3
CASRGGGSYHSGNTIYF
TGTGCCAGCAGGGGAGGTGGCAGTTACCACTCTGGAAACACCATATATTTT
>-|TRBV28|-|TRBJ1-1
CASRGMDGRNTEAFF
TGTGCCAGCAGGGGAATGGACGGGAGGAACACTGAAGCTTTCTTT
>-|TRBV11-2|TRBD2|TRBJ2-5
CASSFREGLKETQYF
TGTGCCAGCAGCTTCCGGGAGGGGCTGAAGGAGACCCAGTACTTC
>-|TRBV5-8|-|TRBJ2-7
CASSPRTAYEQYF
TGTGCCAGCAGCCCCAGGACAGCCTACGAGCAGTACTTC
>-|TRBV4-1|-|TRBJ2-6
CASSHHRRDRNLAAPGANVLTF
TGCGCCAGCAGCCACCACCGCCGCGACAGAAATCTCGCCGCCCCTGGGGCCAACGTCCTGACTTTC
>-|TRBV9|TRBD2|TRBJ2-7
CASSVGFGGAQYF
TGTGCCAGCAGCGTAGGTTTCGGGGGGGCACAGTACTTC
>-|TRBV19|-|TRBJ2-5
CASSTARVRGETQYF
TGTGCCAGTAGTACGGCCAGGGTCAGGGGAGAGACCCAGTACTTC
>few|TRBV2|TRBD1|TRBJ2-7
CASRKEQGAWEQYF
TGTGCCAGCAGGAAAGAACAGGGGGCGTGGGAGCAGTACTTC
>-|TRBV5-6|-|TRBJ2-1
CASSFEGYRRSYNEQFF
TGTGCCAGCAGCTTTGAGGGTTATCGTAGGTCCTACAATGAGCAGTTCTTC
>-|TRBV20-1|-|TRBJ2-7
CSAAGSYEQYF
TGCAGTGCTGCAGGATCCTACGAGCAGTACTTC
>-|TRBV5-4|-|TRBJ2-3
CASTVWGRSTDTQYF
TGTGCCAGCACAGTTTGGGGGCGGAGCACAGATACGCAGTATTTT
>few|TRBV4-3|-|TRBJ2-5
CASSQDKLAETQYF
TGCGCCAGCAGCCAAGATAAATTAGCAGAGACCCAGTACTTC
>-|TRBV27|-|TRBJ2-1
CASSSGLAPNEQFF
TGTGCCAGCAGTTCTGGGCTAGCCCCCAATGAGCAGTTCTTC